This T cell receptor beta chain was sequenced during a study of vaccination effects on CD4 cells after COVID-19. Study-level information: The post-vaccine samples were taken, at the median, 72 days after the second dose. Study outcomes and limitations: Spike-reactive clones detected post-vaccine in convalescents consisted mainly of new vaccine-induced clones.

The CDR3 loop spans 13 amino acids. CDR1 and CDR2 (germline): MNHEY, SVGEGT. V lost 6 bases and J lost 6, with 11 bases in between. Points on this clone: Its specificity is not known.

Expansion with viral peptide pools was applied to antigen-specific CD4+ T cells by the ViraFEST assay prior to sequencing. Cells that had been cultured for approximately eleven days were the source of isolated CD4+ T cells. Documented for the person is a PCR-confirmed SARS-CoV-2 infection occurring between March and December 2020. As their vaccination, participants received two doses of either BNT162b2 or mRNA-1273. Around 2 million PBMC per well were cultured with approximately 9 IU/ml IL-2 and roughly 10 ug/ml peptides. Replacing half the medium with IL-2 medium was done on days 3 and 7. Profiling relied on immunoSEQ multiplex PCR, and the TCRdb table lists in-frame clones only, not all of them. The data hold around 12,000 clones, with 73% observed a single time.

The chain recombines TRBV6-2 or TRBV6-3 with TRBJ2-2; no reliable D call. The source material was CD4+ T cells from PBMCs cultured with HCoV-NL63 spike peptides, sampled after COVID-19 vaccination. This receptor was obtained from a human donor who had a prior SARS-CoV-2 infection. This CDR3 reads CASRYDGAGELFF. DNA of the CDR3: TGTGCCAGCAGATACGACGGTGCCGGGGAGCTGTTTTTT.